This TCR beta chain was recorded in a study of blood T cell repertoires in COVID-19. Study as a whole: Italy, Spain and the United States were the sources of the convalescent and acute COVID-19 samples. The cDNA or gDNA used as material had been derived from T cells, B-cell-depleted T cells, or PBMCs.

V dropped 6 bases and J dropped 1; count of bases not matched to a gene: 4. This CDR3 is 14 amino acids long. Germline V CDR1 and CDR2: MNHEY, SMNVEV (reference sequence). Methods used by the authors: Counts of nucleated cells, estimated from reference gene primer amplification, were obtained. Libraries were prepared by immunoSEQ multiplex PCR; TCRdb keeps only in-frame clonotypes and omits some of them. V, J and clone size reflect that table, while D and trimming were determined from the DNA. This sample yields 120,000 or so clones, of which around 80% are seen a single time; 5.5% to 6% belongs to the top ten.

V and J are TRBV27 and TRBJ2-7, with 9 bases aligning to TRBD1. The sample taken for sequencing was peripheral blood. The TCR comes from an elderly man with active or convalescent COVID-19. Here the CDR3 reads CASSRQGVSYEQYF. Written as DNA, the CDR3 is TGTGCCAGCAGCCGACAGGGGGTATCCTACGAGCAGTACTTC.